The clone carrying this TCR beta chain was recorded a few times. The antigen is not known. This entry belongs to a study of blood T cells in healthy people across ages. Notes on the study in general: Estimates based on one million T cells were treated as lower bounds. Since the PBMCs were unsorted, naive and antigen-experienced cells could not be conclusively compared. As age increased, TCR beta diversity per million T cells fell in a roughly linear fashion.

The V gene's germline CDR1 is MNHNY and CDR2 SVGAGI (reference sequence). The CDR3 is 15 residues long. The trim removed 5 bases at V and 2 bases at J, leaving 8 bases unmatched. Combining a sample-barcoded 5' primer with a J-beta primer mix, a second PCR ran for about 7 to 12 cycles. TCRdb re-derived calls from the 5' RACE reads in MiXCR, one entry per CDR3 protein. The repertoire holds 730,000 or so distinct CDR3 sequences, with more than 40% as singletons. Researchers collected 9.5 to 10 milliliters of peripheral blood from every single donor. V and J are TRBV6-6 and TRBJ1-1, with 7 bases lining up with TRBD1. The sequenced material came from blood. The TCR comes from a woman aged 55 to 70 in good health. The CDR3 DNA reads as TGTGCCAGCAGTAAGGGGACAGCAGCTAACACTGAAGCTTTCTTT. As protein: CASSKGTAANTEAFF.